The 9 T cell receptor beta chains below come from one sample, sequenced in a study of T cells in localized non-small cell lung cancer. Data came from immunoSEQ multiplex PCR; TCRdb stores just in-frame clones and leaves some out. This sample carries about 31,000 clones, 80% to 90% of them seen once, and the ten largest clones take about 9.3%. The input for sequencing was peripheral blood, taken before any cancer treatment. These receptors all come from a woman aged 35 to 69 with stage I lung adenocarcinoma.

The chain combines TRBV19 with TRBJ2-7; D not certain. The CDR3 contains 12 residues. V was pared by 5 bases and J by 6 bases, with 11 bases between. CDR1 and CDR2 from the germline V gene are LNHDA and SQIVND (reference sequence). CDR3 sequence (DNA): TGTGCCAGTAGTGAAGGGTTCGGCGAGCAGTACTTC. Encoded protein: CASSEGFGEQYF.

The gene calls are TRBV7-2 and TRBJ1-4, with no clear D. The CDR3 runs 14 residues. Germline CDR1 is SGHTA and CDR2 is FQGNSA. V was cut by 2 bases and J by 4 bases, with 8 bases left in between. CDR3 protein: CASSLSQVNEKLFF. CDR3 nucleotide sequence: TGTGCCAGCAGCTTATCTCAGGTTAATGAAAAACTGTTTTTT.

This clone was counted only a few times. The chain carries TRBV20-1 and TRBJ1-1, with unresolved D. The V gene's germline CDR1 is DFQATT and CDR2 SNEGSKA (reference sequence). This CDR3 has 11 residues. V was shortened by 6 bases and J by 0 bases, with 5 bases between the two germline ends. CDR3 region: CSARMNTEAFF. The CDR3 DNA reads as TGCAGTGCAAGGATGAACACTGAAGCTTTCTTT.

The V and J genes are TRBV2 and TRBJ2-4; 8 bases agree with TRBD2. The CDR3 spans 15 residues. Germline-derived CDR1 and CDR2 are SNHLY and FYNNEI. The junction had 9 bases not matched to a gene; V was cut back by 6 bases and J by 5 bases. In DNA, the CDR3 is TGTGCCAGCAGACCATCCCTCGGGGGGGAAAACATTCAGTACTTC. This translates into CASRPSLGGENIQYF.

The V call is TRBV30, the J call TRBJ2-3, with 9 bases matching TRBD2. The germline V gene encodes CDR1 GTSNPN and CDR2 SVGIG (reference sequence). The CDR3 has 14 residues. V lost 5 bases, J lost 2 bases, and 5 bases stayed unmatched. The DNA of the CDR3 is TGTGCCTGGGGGGGACTAGCCCTCACAGATACGCAGTATTTT. Encoded protein: CAWGGLALTDTQYF. The full variable domain, rest sourced from reference TRBV30 and TRBJ2-3, is SQTIHQWPATLVQPVGSPLSLECTVEGTSNPNLYWYRQAAGRGLQLLFYSVGIGQISSEVPQNLSASRPQDRQFILSSKKLLLSDSGFYLCAWGGLALTDTQYFGPGTRLTVL.

The chain uses TRBV10-2 and TRBJ1-6; D call uncertain. V was shortened by 3 bases and J by 4 bases, with 10 bases between the two germline ends. This CDR3 contains 15 residues. Germline V gene lookup returns CDR1 WSHSY and CDR2 SAAADI. For the CDR3, the DNA is TGCGCCAGCAGTGAATTCTCCACATATAATTCACCCCTCCACTTT. Its translation is CASSEFSTYNSPLHF.

The CDR3 DNA sequence: TGTGCCAGTAGACCAGGGGTCGGTGGCTACACCTTC. It translates to CASRPGVGGYTF. This chain uses TRBV19 with TRBJ1-2; the D gene is possibly TRBD1 (6 bases). Germline lookup yields CDR1 LNHDA and CDR2 SQIVND (reference sequence). V was pared by 6 bases and J by 7 bases, with 12 bases between. This CDR3 has 12 residues.

The chain uses TRBV7-9 and TRBJ1-1, with a possible D match to TRBD1 (6 bases). CDR3 length: 15 residues. CDR1 and CDR2 (germline): SEHNR, FQNEAQ (reference sequence). V was cut by 6 bases and J by 7 bases, with 21 bases left in between. In DNA form, the CDR3 reads TGTGCCAGCAGTTATACGGGACACCCCCGGGGTGAAGCTTTCTTT. The encoded protein is CASSYTGHPRGEAFF.

The genes are TRBV4-3 and TRBJ2-7; TRBD1 aligns across 8 bases. This CDR3 has 14 amino acids. Germline CDR1 LGHNA, CDR2 YSLEER. The V segment lost 4 bases and the J segment 6 bases; nucleotides outside the gene matches: 8. CDR3 sequence reads: CASSLTQGAGEQYF. As DNA, the CDR3 is TGCGCCAGCAGCCTCACCCAGGGGGCGGGCGAGCAGTACTTC.